This paragraph covers one TCR beta chain sequence. The antigen this receptor binds is unknown. One base away there is no much larger clone; base qualities are not given. Reading the germline V gene gives CDR1 MGHDK and CDR2 SYGVNS. The CDR3 spans 17 residues, from the cysteine through the phenylalanine. Of all the DNA, just the CDR3 is kept, 51 bases in frame from base 1. Trimming removed 0 bases from V and 2 bases from J; the gene matches leave 7 bases unexplained. These data originate in a study of PD-1 blockade in classical Hodgkin lymphoma (dated by TCRdb to 2020 to 2021). Background for the entire study: Nivolumab dosing was 3 mg/kg intravenously every 2 weeks, continuing until either disease progression or unacceptable toxicity. To define a peripheral blood immune signature of response to PD-1 blockade in classical Hodgkin lymphoma, the study combined TCR beta sequencing with CyTOF. Study-level results and caveats: CD4+ but not CD8+ TCR diversity rose significantly by C4D1 (p=0.0027 vs p=0.16), most apparent in complete responders (p=0.02). Trial patients achieving complete response had baseline diversity similar to newly diagnosed patients, whereas partial responders and progressors had significantly lower diversity. The study covered only a single clinical trial cohort, and the causes of the repertoire differences, possibly disease activity or prior therapy, were still not defined. Newly diagnosed patients were reported to have lower baseline TCR diversity than healthy donors, and relapsed/refractory patients were reported to have lower baseline TCR diversity still. Lower diversity was observed in patients in whom nivolumab was started less than 1 year after ASCT, and these patients were excluded from later analyses so that confounding by immune reconstitution would be avoided.

Genomic DNA was isolated using the Qiagen DNeasy kit from unsorted PBMCs as well as from negatively selected CD4+ and CD8+ fractions. Using primers that anneal to V and J segments, immunoSEQ multiplex PCR amplified the TCR beta CDR3 regions. A synthetic immune receptor repertoire was used to minimize amplification bias, and any residual bias was removed computationally once sequencing was done. Concerning the study's data processing: Custom Python scripts were used to quantify repertoire diversity as the Shannon entropy index. Unsorted, CD4+ and CD8+ repertoires were analyzed separately, except in combined analyses where CD4+ and CD8+ sequences were merged in silico. Clonal expansion was defined as at least a 2-fold frequency increase after treatment relative to C1D1, with a pseudocount of 0.5 for undetected baseline clones. Singleton clones were defined as clones with 0 or 1 copy at C1D1, and non-singleton clones were defined as clones with 2 or more copies. Clones expanded in unsorted samples were annotated as CD4+, CD8+ or unknown by matching protein sequences in sorted samples from the same patient. Wilcoxon tests on paired samples were used to test changes in diversity from C1D1 to C4D1. This is the immuneACCESS table as TCRdb keeps it, with only in-frame sequences that have V and J called. A part of the clones is gone; compared with another copy, unresolved V genes explain less than half, and the rest is unexplained. Clone size and V and J calls were adopted from that table, with D and trimming inferred from the DNA. The sample has under 95,000 clones on record, about 93% of them singletons. Approximately 2.6% of the sample rests with the top ten.

The sample's time point label, in plain terms: cycle 2 day 1 (C2D1) of nivolumab. Every trial patient had relapsed following autologous stem cell transplantation, and prior brentuximab vedotin exposure was what differed among cohorts A, B and C. The trial cohort comprised a few dozen patients with relapsed/refractory classical Hodgkin lymphoma whose best overall responses were complete response, partial response or progressive disease. Trial patients were treated with single-agent nivolumab in the multi-cohort phase II CheckMate 205 trial. An independent review committee assessed best overall response by applying the 2007 International Working Group response criteria. PBMCs from the trial were collected at three points: immediately before nivolumab initiation (C1D1), and during therapy at cycle 2 day 1 and cycle 4 day 1. After peripheral blood was drawn into 8 mL Vacutainer Cell Preparation Tubes, PBMCs were isolated by centrifugation and then cryopreserved.

The chain was built from TRBV25-1 and TRBJ2-7, with 10 bases matching TRBD1. The sample here was peripheral blood mononuclear cells (PBMCs), taken before the second cycle of nivolumab. The receptor was derived from a human donor with classical Hodgkin lymphoma. Here the CDR3 is given as CASSEYSGGQGTYEQYF. The nucleotides read TGTGCCAGCAGTGAATATAGTGGGGGACAGGGGACCTACGAGCAGTACTTC.